The source of this T cell receptor (beta chain) is a study of blood T cell repertoires in COVID-19. As for the study in general: Sites across the United States, Italy and Spain contributed samples from acute and convalescent COVID-19.

Under the authors' procedure: For nucleated cells, counts were estimated from reference gene primer amplification. Sequencing used immunoSEQ multiplex PCR; TCRdb keeps in-frame clones, though not all of them. V, J and clone size are those of that table, while D and trimming were read from the DNA. Counted here are 150,000 to 200,000 clones, approximately 80% occurring once; the ten biggest clones make up 11%. CDR3 length equals 16 residues. V gave up 2 bases and J gave up 5 bases, with 21 bases separating them. CDR1 GTSNPN and CDR2 SVGIG come from the germline V gene (reference sequence). Enrollees, about 18 to 100 years old, lived in 24 US areas.

This chain uses TRBV30 with TRBJ1-1; possibly TRBD1 for D (6 bases). Source material: PBMCs or T cells enriched from blood (not recorded which). The receptor's source is a man aged 50 to 59 who had recovered from COVID-19. The CDR3 nucleotides are TGTGCCTGGAGTATAGCAAAGGGGGGGAAGGTGACTGAAGCTTTCTTT. Amino acids: CAWSIAKGGKVTEAFF.